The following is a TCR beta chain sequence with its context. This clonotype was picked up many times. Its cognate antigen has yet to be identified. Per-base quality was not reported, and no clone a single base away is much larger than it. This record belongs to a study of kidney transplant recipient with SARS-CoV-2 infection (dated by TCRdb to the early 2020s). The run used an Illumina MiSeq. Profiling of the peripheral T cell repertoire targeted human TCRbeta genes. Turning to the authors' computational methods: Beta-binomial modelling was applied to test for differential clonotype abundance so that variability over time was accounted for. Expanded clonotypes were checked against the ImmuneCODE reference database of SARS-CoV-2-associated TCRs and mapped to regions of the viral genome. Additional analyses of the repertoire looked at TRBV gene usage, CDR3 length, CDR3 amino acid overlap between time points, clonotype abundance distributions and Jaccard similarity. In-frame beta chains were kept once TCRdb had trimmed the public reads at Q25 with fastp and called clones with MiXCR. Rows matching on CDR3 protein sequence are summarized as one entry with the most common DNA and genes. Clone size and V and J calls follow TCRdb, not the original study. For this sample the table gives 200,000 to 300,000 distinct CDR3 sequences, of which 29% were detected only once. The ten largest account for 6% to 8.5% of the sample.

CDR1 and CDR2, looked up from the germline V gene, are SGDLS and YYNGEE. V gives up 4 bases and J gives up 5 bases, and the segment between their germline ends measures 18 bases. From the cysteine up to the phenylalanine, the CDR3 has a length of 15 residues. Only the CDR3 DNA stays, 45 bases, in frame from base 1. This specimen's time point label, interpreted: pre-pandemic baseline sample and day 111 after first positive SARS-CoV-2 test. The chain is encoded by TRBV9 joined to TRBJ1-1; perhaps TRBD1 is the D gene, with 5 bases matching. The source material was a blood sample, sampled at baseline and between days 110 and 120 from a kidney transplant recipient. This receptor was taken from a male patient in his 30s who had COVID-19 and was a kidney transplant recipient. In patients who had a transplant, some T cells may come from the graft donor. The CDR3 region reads CASSPGGGEWTEAFF. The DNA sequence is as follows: TGTGCCAGCAGCCCCGGGGGGGGAGAGTGGACTGAAGCTTTCTTT.